A selection of T cell receptor beta chains follows, all from one sample in a study of T cell responses to AZD1222 COVID-19 vaccine. TCRdb's copy holds only in-frame clones and misses some; the assay was immunoSEQ multiplex PCR. This table holds 100,000 to 150,000 clones, 70% to 90% found once. The material was peripheral blood, obtained 28 days after the second dose of the MenACWY control vaccine. These receptors were collected from an adult who received the MenACWY meningococcal vaccine as a control. The CDR3 runs from the conserved cysteine through the conserved F or W. The order of the fields is V gene, J gene, clone size, D gene, CDR3 protein, CDR3 DNA. D genes are given only for firm matches. Part of the rows lack a size; the others show once, few, many or a class for expanded clones.

TRBV7-2	TRBJ2-5	-	-	CASSLTWVEETQYF	TGTGCCAGCAGCTTAACTTGGGTGGAAGAGACCCAGTACTTC
TRBV24-1	TRBJ2-1	-	TRBD2	CATSDPTSGRAGEQFF	TGTGCCACCAGTGATCCAACTAGCGGGAGGGCCGGTGAGCAGTTCTTC
TRBV11-2	TRBJ2-1	-	TRBD2	CASSRGLASEQFF	TGTGCCAGCAGCCGGGGACTAGCGAGTGAGCAGTTCTTC
TRBV15	TRBJ1-2	-	TRBD1	CATSRGIPRGDNYGYTF	TGTGCCACCAGCAGAGGAATCCCCAGGGGGGATAACTATGGCTACACCTTC
TRBV7-9	TRBJ2-5	-	-	CASSLGGAGETQYF	TGTGCCAGCAGCTTAGGGGGGGCTGGGGAGACCCAGTACTTC
TRBV19	TRBJ1-4	-	-	CASSPRDLLMEKLFF	TGTGCCAGTAGTCCCCGGGACCTTTTGATGGAAAAACTGTTTTTT
TRBV19	TRBJ2-2	-	-	CATARKNTGELFF	TGTGCCACGGCTCGAAAGAACACCGGGGAGCTGTTTTTT
TRBV19	TRBJ2-3	-	-	CASQSDTDTQYF	TGTGCCAGCCAATCCGACACAGATACGCAGTATTTT
TRBV6-5	TRBJ1-2	-	-	CASSYRSDYGYTF	TGTGCCAGCAGTTATAGGTCTGACTATGGCTACACCTTC
TRBV28	TRBJ1-5	few	-	CASSGDQPQHF	TGTGCCAGTTCGGGCGATCAGCCCCAGCATTTT
TRBV7-9	TRBJ2-7	-	-	CASSSKAVGHF	TGTGCCAGCAGCTCGAAAGCGGTCGGACACTTC
TRBV11-2	TRBJ2-2	-	-	CASSPLRPEELFF	TGTGCCAGCAGCCCCCTGCGACCCGAAGAGCTGTTTTTT
TRBV12-5	TRBJ2-7	-	TRBD1	CASGLGQGVNSEQYF	TGTGCTAGTGGTTTGGGGCAGGGGGTAAATAGCGAGCAGTACTTC
TRBV25-1	TRBJ2-1	-	TRBD1	CASSLTGGPSNEQFF	TGTGCCAGCAGCCTGACAGGGGGCCCAAGCAATGAGCAGTTCTTC
TRBV4-2	TRBJ2-3	once	-	CASSRAILDTQYF	TGTGCCAGCAGCCGAGCCATCCTAGATACGCAGTATTTT
TRBV4-2	TRBJ1-2	-	-	CASSQEGWAAGYTF	TGTGCCAGCAGCCAAGAGGGATGGGCGGCTGGCTACACCTTC
TRBV13	TRBJ2-5	-	TRBD1	CASSLTGGHQETQYF	TGTGCCAGCAGCTTGACAGGGGGCCACCAAGAGACCCAGTACTTC